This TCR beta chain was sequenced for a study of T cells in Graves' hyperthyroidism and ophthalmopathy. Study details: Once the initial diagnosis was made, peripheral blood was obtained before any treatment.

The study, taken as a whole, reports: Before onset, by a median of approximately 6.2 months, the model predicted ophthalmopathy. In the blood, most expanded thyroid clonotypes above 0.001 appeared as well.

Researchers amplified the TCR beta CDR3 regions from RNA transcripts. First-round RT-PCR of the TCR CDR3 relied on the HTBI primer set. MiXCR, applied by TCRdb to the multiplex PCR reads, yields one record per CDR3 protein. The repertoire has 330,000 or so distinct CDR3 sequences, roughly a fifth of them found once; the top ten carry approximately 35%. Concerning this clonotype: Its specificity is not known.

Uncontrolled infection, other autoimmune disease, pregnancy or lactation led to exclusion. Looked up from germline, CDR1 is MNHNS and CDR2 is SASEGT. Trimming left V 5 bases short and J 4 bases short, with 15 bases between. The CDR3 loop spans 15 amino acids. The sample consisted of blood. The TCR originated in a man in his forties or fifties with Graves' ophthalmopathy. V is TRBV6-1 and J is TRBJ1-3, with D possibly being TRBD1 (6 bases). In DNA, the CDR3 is TGTGCCAGCAGTTCCCCCGGGACACGGGGAAACACCATATATTTT. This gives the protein CASSSPGTRGNTIYF.